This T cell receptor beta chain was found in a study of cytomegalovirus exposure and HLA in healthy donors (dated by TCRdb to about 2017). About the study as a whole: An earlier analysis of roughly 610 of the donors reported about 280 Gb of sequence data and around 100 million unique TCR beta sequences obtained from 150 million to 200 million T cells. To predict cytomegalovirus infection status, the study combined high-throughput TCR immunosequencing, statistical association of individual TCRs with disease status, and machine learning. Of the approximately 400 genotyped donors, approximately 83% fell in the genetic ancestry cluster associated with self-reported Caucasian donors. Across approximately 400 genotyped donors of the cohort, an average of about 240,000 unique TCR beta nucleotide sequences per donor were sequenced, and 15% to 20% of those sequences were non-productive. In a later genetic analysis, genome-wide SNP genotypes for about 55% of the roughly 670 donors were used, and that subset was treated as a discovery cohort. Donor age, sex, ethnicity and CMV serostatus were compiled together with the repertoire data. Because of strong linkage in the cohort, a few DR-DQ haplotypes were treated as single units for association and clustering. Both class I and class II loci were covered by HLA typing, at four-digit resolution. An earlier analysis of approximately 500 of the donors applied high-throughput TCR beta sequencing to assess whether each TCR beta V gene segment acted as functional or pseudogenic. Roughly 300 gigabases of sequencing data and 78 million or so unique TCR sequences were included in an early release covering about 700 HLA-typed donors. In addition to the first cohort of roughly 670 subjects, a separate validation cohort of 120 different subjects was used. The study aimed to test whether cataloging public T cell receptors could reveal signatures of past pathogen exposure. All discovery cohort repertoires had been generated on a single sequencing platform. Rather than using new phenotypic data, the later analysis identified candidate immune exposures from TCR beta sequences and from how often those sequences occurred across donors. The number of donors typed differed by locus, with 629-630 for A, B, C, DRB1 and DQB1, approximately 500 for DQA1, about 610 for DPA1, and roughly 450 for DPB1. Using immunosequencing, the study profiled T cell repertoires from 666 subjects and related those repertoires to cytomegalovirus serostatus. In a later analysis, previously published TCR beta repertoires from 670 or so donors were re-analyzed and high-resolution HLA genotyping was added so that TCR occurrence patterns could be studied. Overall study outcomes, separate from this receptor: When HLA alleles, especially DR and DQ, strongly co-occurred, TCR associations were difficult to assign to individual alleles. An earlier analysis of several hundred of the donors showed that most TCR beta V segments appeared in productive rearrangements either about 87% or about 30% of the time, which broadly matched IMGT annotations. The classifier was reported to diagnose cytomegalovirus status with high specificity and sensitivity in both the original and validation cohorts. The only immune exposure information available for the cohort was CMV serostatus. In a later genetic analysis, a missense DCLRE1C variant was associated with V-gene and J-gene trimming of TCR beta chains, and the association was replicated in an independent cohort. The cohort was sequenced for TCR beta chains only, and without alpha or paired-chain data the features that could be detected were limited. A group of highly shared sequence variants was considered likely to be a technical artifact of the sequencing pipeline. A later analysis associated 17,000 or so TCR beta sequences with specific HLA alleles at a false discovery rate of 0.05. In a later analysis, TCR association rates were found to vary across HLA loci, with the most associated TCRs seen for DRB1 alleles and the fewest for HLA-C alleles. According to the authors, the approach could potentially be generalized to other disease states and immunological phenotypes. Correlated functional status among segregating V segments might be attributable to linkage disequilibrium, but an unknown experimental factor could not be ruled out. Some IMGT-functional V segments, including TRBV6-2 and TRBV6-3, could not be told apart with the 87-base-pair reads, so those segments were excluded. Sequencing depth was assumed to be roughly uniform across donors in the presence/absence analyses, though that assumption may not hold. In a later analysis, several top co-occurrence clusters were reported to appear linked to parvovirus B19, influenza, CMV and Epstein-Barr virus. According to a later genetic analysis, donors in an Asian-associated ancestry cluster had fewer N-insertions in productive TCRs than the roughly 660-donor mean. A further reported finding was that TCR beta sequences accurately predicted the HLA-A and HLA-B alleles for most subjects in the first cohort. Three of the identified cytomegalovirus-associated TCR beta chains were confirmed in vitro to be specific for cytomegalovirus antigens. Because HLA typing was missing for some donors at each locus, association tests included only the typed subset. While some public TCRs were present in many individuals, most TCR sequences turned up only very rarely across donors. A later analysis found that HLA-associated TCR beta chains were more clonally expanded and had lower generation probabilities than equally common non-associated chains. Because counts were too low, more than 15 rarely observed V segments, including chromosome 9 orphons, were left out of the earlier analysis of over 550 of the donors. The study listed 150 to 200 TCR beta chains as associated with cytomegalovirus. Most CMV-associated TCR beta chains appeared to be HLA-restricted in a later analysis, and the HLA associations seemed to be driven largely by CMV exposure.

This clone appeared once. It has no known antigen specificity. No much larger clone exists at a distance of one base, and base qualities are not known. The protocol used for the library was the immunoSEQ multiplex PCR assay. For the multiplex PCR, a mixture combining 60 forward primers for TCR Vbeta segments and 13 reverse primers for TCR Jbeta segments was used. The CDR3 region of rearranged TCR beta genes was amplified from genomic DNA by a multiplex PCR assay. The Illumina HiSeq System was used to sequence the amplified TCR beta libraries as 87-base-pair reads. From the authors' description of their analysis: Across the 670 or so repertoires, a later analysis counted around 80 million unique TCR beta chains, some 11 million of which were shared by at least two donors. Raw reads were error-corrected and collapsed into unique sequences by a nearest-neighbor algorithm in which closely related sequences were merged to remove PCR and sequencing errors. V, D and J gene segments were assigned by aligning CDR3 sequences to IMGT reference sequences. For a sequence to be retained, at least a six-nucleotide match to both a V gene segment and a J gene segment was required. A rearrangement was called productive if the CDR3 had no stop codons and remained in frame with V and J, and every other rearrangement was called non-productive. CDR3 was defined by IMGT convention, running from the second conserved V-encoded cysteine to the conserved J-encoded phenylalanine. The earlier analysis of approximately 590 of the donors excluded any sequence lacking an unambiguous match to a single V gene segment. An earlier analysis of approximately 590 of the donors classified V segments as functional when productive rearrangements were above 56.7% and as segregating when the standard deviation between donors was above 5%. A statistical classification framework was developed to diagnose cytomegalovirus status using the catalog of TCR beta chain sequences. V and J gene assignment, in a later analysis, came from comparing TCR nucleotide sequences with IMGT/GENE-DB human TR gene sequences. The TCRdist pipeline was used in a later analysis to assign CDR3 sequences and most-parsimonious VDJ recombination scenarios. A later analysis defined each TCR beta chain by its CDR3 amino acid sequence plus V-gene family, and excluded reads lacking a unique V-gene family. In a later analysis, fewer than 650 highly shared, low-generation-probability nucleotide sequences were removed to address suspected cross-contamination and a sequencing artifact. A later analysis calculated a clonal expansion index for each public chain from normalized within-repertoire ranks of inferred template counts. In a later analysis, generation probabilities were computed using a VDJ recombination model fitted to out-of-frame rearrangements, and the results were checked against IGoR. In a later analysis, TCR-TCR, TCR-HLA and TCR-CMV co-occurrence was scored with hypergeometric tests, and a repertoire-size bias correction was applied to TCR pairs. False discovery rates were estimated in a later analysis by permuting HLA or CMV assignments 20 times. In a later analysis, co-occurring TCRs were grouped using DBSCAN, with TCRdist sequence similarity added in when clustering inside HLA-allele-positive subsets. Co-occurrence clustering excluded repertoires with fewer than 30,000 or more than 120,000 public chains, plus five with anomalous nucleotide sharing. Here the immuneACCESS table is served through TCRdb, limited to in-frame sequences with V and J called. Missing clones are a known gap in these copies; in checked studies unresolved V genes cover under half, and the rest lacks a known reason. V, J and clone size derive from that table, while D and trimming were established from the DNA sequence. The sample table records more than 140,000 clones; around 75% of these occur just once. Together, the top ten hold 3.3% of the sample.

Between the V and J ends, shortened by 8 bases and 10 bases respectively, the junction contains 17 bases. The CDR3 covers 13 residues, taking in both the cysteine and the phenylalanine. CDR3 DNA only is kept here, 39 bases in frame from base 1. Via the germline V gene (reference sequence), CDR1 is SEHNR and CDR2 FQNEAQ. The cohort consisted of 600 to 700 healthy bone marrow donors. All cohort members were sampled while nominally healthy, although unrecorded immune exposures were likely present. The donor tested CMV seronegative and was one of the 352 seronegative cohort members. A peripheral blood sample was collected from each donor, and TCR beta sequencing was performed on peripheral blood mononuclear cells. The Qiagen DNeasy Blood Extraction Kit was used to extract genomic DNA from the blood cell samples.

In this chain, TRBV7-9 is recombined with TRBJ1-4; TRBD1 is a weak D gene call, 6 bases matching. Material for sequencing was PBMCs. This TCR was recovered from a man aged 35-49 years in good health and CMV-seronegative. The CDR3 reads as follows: CASADSEALKLFF. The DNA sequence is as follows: TGTGCCAGCGCGGACAGTGAAGCGCTAAAACTGTTTTTT. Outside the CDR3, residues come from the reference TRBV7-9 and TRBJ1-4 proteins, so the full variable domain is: DTGVSQNPRHKITKRGQNVTFRCDPISEHNRLYWYRQTLGQGPEFLTYFQNEAQLEKSRLLSDRFSAERPKGSFSTLEIQRTEQGDSAMYLCASADSEALKLFFGSGTQLSVL.